This T cell receptor beta chain emerged from a study of CD4+ T cells in melanoma. Findings and caveats of the study: In melanoma, neoantigen-specific CD4+ T cells reportedly differed in differentiation state. CD8+ T cell, macrophage and B cell function reportedly correlated with neoantigen-specific CD4+ T cells.

Germline values: CDR1 SGHDT, CDR2 YYEEEE. The CDR3 consists of 17 residues. The V segment lost 1 base and the J segment 2 bases; nucleotides outside the gene matches: 8. Turning to this clone: Its antigen is unknown.

Sequencing used immunoSEQ multiplex PCR; TCRdb keeps in-frame clones, though not all of them. The table lists 140,000 or so clones, 92% of them singletons. The clonotype was recovered from a human donor with melanoma. The rearrangement uses TRBV5-6 and TRBJ1-3; 8 bases align to TRBD1. The CDR3 DNA reads TGTGCCAGCAGCTTGCTCCAGGGGGCGATTACTGGAAACACCATATATTTT. It translates to CASSLLQGAITGNTIYF.